This T cell receptor beta chain was documented in a study of naive and memory T cell subsets. General study findings and limits: Possibly reflecting memory cells re-expressing CD45RA, a few larger clonotypes occurred in naive repertoires, especially CD8.

Two oligonucleotides, mixed equimolar, formed the beta constant-region primer covering TRBC1 and TRBC2. Ligated cDNA was amplified by four rounds of PCR with nested alpha and beta constant-region primers and SP2. TCRdb passed the UMI-ligation and nested PCR reads through MiXCR, listing each CDR3 protein once. The sample records 150,000 or so distinct CDR3 sequences, roughly 22% being singletons. This clonotype was seen a handful of times. Its matching antigen is unknown. From the second PCR step, alpha and beta chains were amplified apart. The sequence derives from a human donor in good health. Sequenced material: naive CD4+ T cells from blood.

The CDR3 loop is CASRSPGQGAGEQYF. Written as DNA, the CDR3 is TGTGCCAGCAGGTCCCCGGGACAGGGGGCTGGGGAGCAGTACTTC. This chain links TRBV6-5 with TRBJ2-7; 12 nucleotides agree with TRBD1. CDR1 and CDR2 from the germline V gene are MNHEY and SVGAGI. This CDR3 is 15 amino acids long. Unmatched junction bases numbered 10, after V lost 6 bases and J lost 7 bases.